One sample yielded the 9 T cell receptor beta chains listed below, sequenced in a study of blood T cell repertoires in COVID-19. Clones were read by immunoSEQ multiplex PCR, and TCRdb kept only the in-frame ones, dropping some. The sample holds about 150,000 clones, about 86% seen once. Sequencing input: peripheral blood. These TCRs come from a middle-aged man with active or convalescent COVID-19.

This chain links TRBV10-3 with TRBJ2-3, with 10 bases that match TRBD2. The CDR3 loop spans 16 amino acids. Unmatched junction bases numbered 4, after V lost 0 bases and J lost 4 bases. The V gene's germline CDR1 is ENHRY and CDR2 SYGVKD. In DNA, the CDR3 is TGTGCCATCAGTGAGTCTCTAGCGGGAGTTTCAGATACGCAGTATTTT. Its translation: CAISESLAGVSDTQYF.

J is TRBJ1-1 and V is TRBV6-2 or TRBV6-3; D gene uncertain. The CDR3 consists of 13 residues. V was pared by 2 bases and J by 3 bases, with 7 bases between. Germline CDR1 is MNHEY and CDR2 is SVGEGT. CDR3 in amino acids: CASSYPRDTEAFF. Here the CDR3 DNA reads TGTGCCAGCAGTTACCCCCGGGACACTGAAGCTTTCTTT.

V usage is TRBV29-1 and J usage is TRBJ1-5, with D unclear. CDR3 length: 13 residues. Germline loops: CDR1 SQVTM, CDR2 ANQGSEA. V was trimmed by 4 bases and J by 6 bases, leaving 13 bases between them. CDR3: CSVAEGRSQPQHF. The DNA for the CDR3 is TGCAGCGTTGCCGAGGGAAGGTCTCAGCCCCAGCATTTT.

The chain combines TRBV11-2 with TRBJ1-6; possible D gene TRBD1, 5 bases. This CDR3 contains 17 residues. Germline V gives CDR1 SGHAT, CDR2 FQNNGV. Trimming removed 3 bases from V and 3 bases from J, with 15 bases in between. CDR3 protein: CASSLRTGILYNSPLHF. The CDR3 nucleotides read TGTGCCAGCAGCTTGAGAACAGGCATACTCTATAATTCACCCCTCCACTTT.

This chain links TRBV7-2 with TRBJ2-3, with 13 nucleotides matching TRBD2. V dropped 5 bases and J dropped 9; count of bases not matched to a gene: 11. Germline V gene lookup returns CDR1 SGHTA and CDR2 FQGNSA. This CDR3 is 16 amino acids long. CDR3 coding DNA: TGTGCCAGCAGCCCCACGGCAGGACTAGCGGGGGTCACGCAGTATTTT. This sequence encodes CASSPTAGLAGVTQYF. Supplemented by reference TRBV7-2 and TRBJ2-3, the full variable domain reads GAGVSQSPSNKVTEKGKDVELRCDPISGHTALYWYRQSLGQGLEFLIYFQGNSAPDKSGLPSDRFSAERTGGSVSTLTIQRTQQEDSAVYLCASSPTAGLAGVTQYFGPGTRLTVL.

This clone was counted a single time. The chain is built from TRBV27 and TRBJ1-5; maybe TRBD1 (6 bases). Trimming stripped 6 bases from V and 3 bases from J, with 15 bases between. Germline values: CDR1 MNHEY, CDR2 SMNVEV (reference sequence). The CDR3 loop spans 15 amino acids. The CDR3 DNA follows: TGTGCCAGCAGCCGGGACACAACCCTCAATCAGCCCCAGCATTTT. Translating gives CASSRDTTLNQPQHF.

The chain recombines TRBV25-1 with TRBJ2-3; a weak D match, TRBD2 (5 bases). CDR1 is MGHDK, CDR2 SYGVNS, per germline. With 6 bases removed from V and 8 bases from J, the gap between germline ends came to 15 bases. The CDR3 runs 13 residues. CDR3 region: CASRATGRGTQYF. In DNA form, the CDR3 reads TGTGCCAGCAGGGCCACTGGTCGGGGTACGCAGTATTTT.

J is TRBJ1-6 and V is TRBV5-1; D is unclear. This CDR3 region has 13 residues. Germline CDR1 and CDR2: SGHRS and YFSETQ. Deletions cut 5 bases from V and 7 bases from J, with 10 bases between. As DNA, the CDR3 is TGCGCCAGCAGAGAAGAGGGCAATTCACCCCTCCACTTT. This sequence encodes CASREEGNSPLHF.

V is TRBV7-8 and J is TRBJ2-3; D uncertain. The V and J ends lost 5 bases and 0 bases respectively, with 6 bases between them. Germline V gene lookup returns CDR1 SGHVS and CDR2 FQNEAQ. The length of the CDR3 is 13 residues. The CDR3 DNA reads TGTGCCAGCAGCGTCCATAGCACAGATACGCAGTATTTT. Protein product: CASSVHSTDTQYF.